These 24 T cell receptor beta chains were sequenced from one sample in a study of monozygotic twins with inflammatory bowel disease. TCRdb re-called the 5' RACE reads, yielding one record per CDR3 amino acid sequence without DNA. The specimen's table records around 450,000 distinct CDR3 sequences. The sample comprised blood. These TCRs come from a human donor with ulcerative colitis or Crohn's disease, or a healthy co-twin of an affected twin (not recorded which).

The CDR3 sequence: CASSLPEGKEQFF. The chain links TRBV5-4 to TRBJ2-1; TCRdb's D call of TRBD2 is untestable without DNA. Germline V lookup: CDR1 SGHNT, CDR2 YYREEE (reference sequence). The CDR3 is made up of 13 amino acids.

The genes are TRBV7-9 and TRBJ1-4; the D gene TCRdb calls, TRBD1, cannot be checked with no DNA. The CDR3 covers 13 residues. Germline-derived CDR1 and CDR2 are SEHNR and FQNEAQ (reference sequence). The CDR3 loop is CASSLGGAEKLFF.

V and J are TRBV7-6 and TRBJ2-3; TCRdb's D call, TRBD2, is unchecked because there is no DNA. CDR1 is SGHVS, CDR2 FNYEAQ, per germline. The CDR3 spans 16 residues. The CDR3 protein is CASSPIISGSADTQYF.

The chain has TRBV27 and TRBJ2-6. The CDR3 contains 17 residues. Germline-derived CDR1 and CDR2 are MNHEY and SMNVEV (reference sequence). This CDR3 is CASSLSKITFGANVLTF.

The rearrangement links TRBV18 to TRBJ2-5; the TCRdb call, TRBD1, lacks DNA for checking. The CDR3 is made up of 13 amino acids. Germline V gene sequence: CDR1 KGHSH, CDR2 LQKENI. CDR3 sequence: CATTEGVQETQYF. Full variable domain (remainder filled in from reference TRBV18 and TRBJ2-5): NAGVMQNPRHLVRRRGQEARLRCSPMKGHSHVYWYRQLPEEGLKFMVYLQKENIIDESGMPKERFSAEFPKEGPSILRIQQVVRGDSAAYFCATTEGVQETQYFGPGTRLLVL.

V gene TRBV6-1 combines with J gene TRBJ1-5. Germline V lookup: CDR1 MNHNS, CDR2 SASEGT. The CDR3 covers 12 residues. The CDR3: CASRDSNQPQHF.

The chain links TRBV3-1 to TRBJ2-1; with no DNA, the TCRdb D assignment of TRBD1 cannot be verified. The CDR3 length is 14 residues. The germline gives CDR1 LGHDT, CDR2 YNNKEL (reference sequence). The CDR3 here is CASSQVYGALEQFF.

The chain carries TRBV5-1 and TRBJ2-3; lacking DNA, the TRBD2 call made by TCRdb goes unchecked. The CDR3 spans 15 residues. Germline values: CDR1 SGHRS, CDR2 YFSETQ. The CDR3: CASTPRGGSTDTQYF.

The chain employs TRBV7-3 and TRBJ2-2; with no DNA, the TCRdb D assignment of TRBD2 cannot be verified. The CDR3 spans 17 residues. Germline CDR1 reads SGHTA; CDR2 reads FQGTGA. Here the CDR3 reads CASSLLAGGPNTGELFF.

The chain couples TRBV6-1 to TRBJ1-1; the D gene TCRdb calls, TRBD1, cannot be checked with no DNA. CDR1 is MNHNS and CDR2 is SASEGT in the germline V gene. The CDR3 covers 18 residues. Here the CDR3 reads CASSELAGTGWGNTEAFF.

The rearrangement links TRBV29-1 to TRBJ1-3; the D call of TRBD1 rests on TCRdb alone, since no DNA is present to check it. Germline V gene sequence: CDR1 SQVTM, CDR2 ANQGSEA. The CDR3 consists of 15 residues. CDR3 amino acids: CSVVSRGRSGNTIYF.

The rearrangement links TRBV12-3 or TRBV12-4 to TRBJ1-2; TCRdb gives TRBD1 as the D gene, but with no DNA this cannot be confirmed. This CDR3 contains 14 residues. CDR3 amino acids: CASSPTRTGVGYTF.

The V call is TRBV2, the J call TRBJ2-2; checking the TCRdb D call of TRBD1 is not possible without DNA. The CDR3 is 15 amino acids. Germline CDR1 SNHLY, CDR2 FYNNEI. The CDR3 is CASSESMGAGGELFF.

V gene TRBV5-4 combines with J gene TRBJ2-3; TCRdb's D gene call, TRBD2, goes unchecked for lack of DNA. The length of the CDR3 is 15 residues. CDR1 is SGHNT and CDR2 is YYREEE in the germline V gene (reference sequence). This CDR3 reads CASSRGGFSTDTQYF.

The chain couples TRBV19 to TRBJ1-5; no DNA is available, so the TRBD1 call from TCRdb remains unchecked. In germline, CDR1 is LNHDA, CDR2 SQIVND (reference sequence). This CDR3 contains 15 residues. CDR3 protein: CASSILQGTNQPQHF. The full variable domain, in which reference TRBV19 and TRBJ1-5 provide the parts outside the CDR3, is DGGITQSPKYLFRKEGQNVTLSCEQNLNHDAMYWYRQDPGQGLRLIYYSQIVNDFQKGDIAEGYSVSREKKESFPLTVTSAQKNPTAFYLCASSILQGTNQPQHFGDGTRLSIL.

V and J are TRBV20-1 and TRBJ2-7; TCRdb calls TRBD1, which cannot be checked without DNA. The CDR3 is 14 amino acids. Germline lookup yields CDR1 DFQATT and CDR2 SNEGSKA (reference sequence). The CDR3: CSATLGHVTYEQYF.

The chain is built from TRBV7-3 and TRBJ2-2. Germline CDR1 SGHTA, CDR2 FQGTGA. This CDR3 spans 15 amino acids. CDR3 protein: CASSPRVGGTGELFF.

The CDR3 sequence is CASSQTSGGAFSEQFF. V is TRBV5-5 and J is TRBJ2-1; the TCRdb D gene call, TRBD2, has no DNA to confirm it. Germline CDR1 and CDR2: SGHKS and YYEKEE (reference sequence). This CDR3 contains 16 residues.

The chain is built from TRBV6-2 or TRBV6-3 and TRBJ1-1. Germline CDR1 MNHEY, CDR2 SVGEGT. This CDR3 has 14 amino acids. The CDR3 reads CASSYLDWNTEAFF.

CDR3 protein: CASSLGAGAHNEQFF. V and J are TRBV7-2 and TRBJ2-1. The V gene's germline CDR1 is SGHTA and CDR2 FQGNSA. CDR3 length: 15 residues.

The chain carries TRBV18 and TRBJ1-1. Per the germline V gene, CDR1 is KGHSH and CDR2 is LQKENI. The CDR3 is 16 residues long. This CDR3 is CASSPRRPVGDPEAFF.

The chain combines TRBV5-4 with TRBJ2-2; TCRdb proposes TRBD1, but this gene call is untestable without DNA. Germline values: CDR1 SGHNT, CDR2 YYREEE (reference sequence). CDR3 length equals 18 residues. The CDR3 sequence is CASSPPGQGAVNTGELFF.

The CDR3: CASSGQGVNYGYTF. This chain connects TRBV5-4 to TRBJ1-2; TCRdb names TRBD1, which stays unverified in the absence of DNA. The germline V gene encodes CDR1 SGHNT and CDR2 YYREEE (reference sequence). This CDR3 has 14 residues. Full variable domain (rest looked up from reference TRBV5-4 and TRBJ1-2): ETGVTQSPTHLIKTRGQQVTLRCSSQSGHNTVSWYQQALGQGPQFIFQYYREEENGRGNFPPRFSGLQFPNYSSELNVNALELDDSALYLCASSGQGVNYGYTFGSGTRLTVV.

The CDR3 here is CSARKTSGGVFDTQYF. The chain joins TRBV20-1 to TRBJ2-3; TCRdb's D gene call, TRBD2, goes unchecked for lack of DNA. The length of the CDR3 is 16 residues. Germline V lookup: CDR1 DFQATT, CDR2 SNEGSKA (reference sequence).